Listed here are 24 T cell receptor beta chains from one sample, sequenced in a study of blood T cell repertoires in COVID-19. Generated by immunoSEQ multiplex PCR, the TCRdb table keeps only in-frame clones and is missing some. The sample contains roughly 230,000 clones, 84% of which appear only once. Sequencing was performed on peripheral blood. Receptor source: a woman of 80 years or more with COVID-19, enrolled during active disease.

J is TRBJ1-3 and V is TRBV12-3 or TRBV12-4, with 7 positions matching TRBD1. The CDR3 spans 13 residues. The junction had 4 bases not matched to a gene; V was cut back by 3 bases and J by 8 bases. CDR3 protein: CASSFGGTDTIYF. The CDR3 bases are TGTGCCAGCAGTTTCGGAGGGACAGACACCATATATTTT.

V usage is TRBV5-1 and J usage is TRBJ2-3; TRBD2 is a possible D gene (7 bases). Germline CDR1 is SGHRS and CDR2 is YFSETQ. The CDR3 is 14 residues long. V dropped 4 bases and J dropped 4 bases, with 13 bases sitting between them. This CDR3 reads CASSPGGPPDTQYF. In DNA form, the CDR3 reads TGCGCCAGCAGCCCGGGGGGCCCGCCAGATACGCAGTATTTT.

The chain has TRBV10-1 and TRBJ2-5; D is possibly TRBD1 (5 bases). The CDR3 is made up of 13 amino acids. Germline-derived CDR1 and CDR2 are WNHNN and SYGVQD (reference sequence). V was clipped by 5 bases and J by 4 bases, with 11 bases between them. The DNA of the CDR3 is TGCGCCAGCAGTAGAAGGGGCGCAGAGACCCAGTACTTC. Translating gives CASSRRGAETQYF.

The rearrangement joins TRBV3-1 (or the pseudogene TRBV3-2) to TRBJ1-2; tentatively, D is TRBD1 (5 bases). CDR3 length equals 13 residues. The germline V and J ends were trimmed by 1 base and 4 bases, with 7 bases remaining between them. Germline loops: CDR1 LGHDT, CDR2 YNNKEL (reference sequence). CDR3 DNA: TGTGCCAGCAGCCAAGGGGGCGTCTATGGCTACACCTTC. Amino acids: CASSQGGVYGYTF.

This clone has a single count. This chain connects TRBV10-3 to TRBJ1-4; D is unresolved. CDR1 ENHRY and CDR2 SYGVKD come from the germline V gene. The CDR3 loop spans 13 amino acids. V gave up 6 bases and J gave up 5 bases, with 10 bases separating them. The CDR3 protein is CAISAGSNEKLFF. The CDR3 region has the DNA TGTGCCATCAGCGCGGGCTCCAATGAAAAACTGTTTTTT.

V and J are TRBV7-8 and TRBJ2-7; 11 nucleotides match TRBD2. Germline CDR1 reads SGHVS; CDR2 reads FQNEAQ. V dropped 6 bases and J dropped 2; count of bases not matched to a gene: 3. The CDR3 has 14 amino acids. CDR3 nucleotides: TGTGCCAGCAGGCTTAGCGGGGGGGCCTACGAGCAGTACTTC. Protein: CASRLSGGAYEQYF.

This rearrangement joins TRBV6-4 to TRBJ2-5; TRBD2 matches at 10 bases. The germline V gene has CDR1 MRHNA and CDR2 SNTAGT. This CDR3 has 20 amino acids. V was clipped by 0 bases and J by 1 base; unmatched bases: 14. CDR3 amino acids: CASSDSANQRLAGAQETQYF. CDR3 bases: TGTGCCAGCAGTGACTCAGCGAATCAAAGACTAGCGGGCGCCCAAGAGACCCAGTACTTC.

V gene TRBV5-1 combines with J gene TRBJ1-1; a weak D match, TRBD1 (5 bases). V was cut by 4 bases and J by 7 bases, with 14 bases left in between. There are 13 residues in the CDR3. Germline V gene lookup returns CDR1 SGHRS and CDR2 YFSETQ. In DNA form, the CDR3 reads TGCGCCAGCAGCCCTTTAGGGCAGGGTGAAGCTTTCTTT. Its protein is CASSPLGQGEAFF.

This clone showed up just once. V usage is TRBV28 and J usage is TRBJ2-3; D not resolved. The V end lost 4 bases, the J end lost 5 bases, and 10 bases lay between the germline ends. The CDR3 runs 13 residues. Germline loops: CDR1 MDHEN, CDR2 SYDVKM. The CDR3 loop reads CASSWRSRDTQYF. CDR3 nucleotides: TGTGCCAGCAGTTGGCGGAGTAGAGATACGCAGTATTTT.

In DNA, the CDR3 is TGTGCCAGCAGTCCTAGCGGGGGCAACTCCTACAATGAGCAGTTCTTC. It codes for CASSPSGGNSYNEQFF. The genes are TRBV28 and TRBJ2-1, with 10 positions matching TRBD2. The CDR3 sequence is 16 residues long. CDR1 and CDR2 from the germline V gene are MDHEN and SYDVKM. V was pared by 5 bases and J by 0 bases, with 4 bases of the junction left unmatched.

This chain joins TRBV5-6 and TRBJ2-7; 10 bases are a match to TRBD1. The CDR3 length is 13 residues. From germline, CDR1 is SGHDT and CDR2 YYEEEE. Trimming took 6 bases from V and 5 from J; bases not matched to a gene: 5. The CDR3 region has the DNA TGTGCCAGCACCCAGGACAGGGGGGACGAGCAGTACTTC. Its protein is CASTQDRGDEQYF.

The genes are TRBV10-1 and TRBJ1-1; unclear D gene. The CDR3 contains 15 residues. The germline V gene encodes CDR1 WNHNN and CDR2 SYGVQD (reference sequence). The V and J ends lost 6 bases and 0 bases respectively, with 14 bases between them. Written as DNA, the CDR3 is TGCGCCAGCAGCCCCAACTTCAACTTGAACACTGAAGCTTTCTTT. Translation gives CASSPNFNLNTEAFF.

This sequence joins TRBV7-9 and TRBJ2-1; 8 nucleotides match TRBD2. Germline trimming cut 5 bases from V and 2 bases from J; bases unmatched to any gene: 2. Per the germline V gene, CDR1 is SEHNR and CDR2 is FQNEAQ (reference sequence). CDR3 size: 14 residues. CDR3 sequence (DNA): TGTGCCAGCAGCCGCGGGGGGACCTACAATGAGCAGTTCTTC. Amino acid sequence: CASSRGGTYNEQFF.

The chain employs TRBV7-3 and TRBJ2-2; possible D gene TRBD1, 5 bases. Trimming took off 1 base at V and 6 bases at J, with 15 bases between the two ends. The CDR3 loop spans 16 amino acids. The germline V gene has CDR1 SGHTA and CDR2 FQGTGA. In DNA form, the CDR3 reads TGTGCCAGCAGCTTAATTGGGGCCCGAGTGCCCGGGGAGCTGTTTTTT. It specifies CASSLIGARVPGELFF.

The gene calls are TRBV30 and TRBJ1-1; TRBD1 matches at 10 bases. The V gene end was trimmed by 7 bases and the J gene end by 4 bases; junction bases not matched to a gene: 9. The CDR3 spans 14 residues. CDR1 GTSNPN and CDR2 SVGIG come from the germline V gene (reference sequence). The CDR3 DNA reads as TGTGCCTTAGCCCGGGACAGGGGCGTCACTGAAGCTTTCTTT. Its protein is CALARDRGVTEAFF. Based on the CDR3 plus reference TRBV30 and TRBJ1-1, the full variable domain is SQTIHQWPATLVQPVGSPLSLECTVEGTSNPNLYWYRQAAGRGLQLLFYSVGIGQISSEVPQNLSASRPQDRQFILSSKKLLLSDSGFYLCALARDRGVTEAFFGQGTRLTVV.

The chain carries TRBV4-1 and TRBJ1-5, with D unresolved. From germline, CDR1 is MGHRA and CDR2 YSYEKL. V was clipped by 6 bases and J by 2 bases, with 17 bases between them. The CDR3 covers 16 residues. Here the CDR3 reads CASSPNTAARNQPQHF. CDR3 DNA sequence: TGCGCCAGCAGTCCCAATACAGCGGCACGCAATCAGCCCCAGCATTTT.

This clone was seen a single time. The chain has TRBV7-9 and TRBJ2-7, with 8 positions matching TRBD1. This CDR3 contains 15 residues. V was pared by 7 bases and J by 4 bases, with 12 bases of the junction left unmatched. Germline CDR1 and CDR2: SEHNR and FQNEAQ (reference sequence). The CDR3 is CASNRQGPRGYEQYF. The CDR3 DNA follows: TGTGCCAGCAACAGACAGGGGCCGAGAGGGTACGAGCAGTACTTC.

The chain's CDR3 is CAWSSVPYEQYF. The CDR3 DNA sequence: TGTGCCTGGAGTTCGGTACCCTACGAGCAGTACTTC. The chain recombines TRBV30 with TRBJ2-7; D gene unclear. The CDR3 covers 12 residues. Trimming cost V 2 bases and J 2 bases, with 7 bases left between them. Germline assignment: CDR1 GTSNPN and CDR2 SVGIG (reference sequence).

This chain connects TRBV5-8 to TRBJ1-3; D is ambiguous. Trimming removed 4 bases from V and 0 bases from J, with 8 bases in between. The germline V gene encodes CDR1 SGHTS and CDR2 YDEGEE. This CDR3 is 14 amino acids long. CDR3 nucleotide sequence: TGTGCCAGCAGCCAGCGGGACTCTGGAAACACCATATATTTT. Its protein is CASSQRDSGNTIYF. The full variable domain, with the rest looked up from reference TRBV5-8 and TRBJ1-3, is EAGVTQSPTHLIKTRGQQATLRCSPISGHTSVYWYQQALGLGLQFLLWYDEGEERNRGNFPPRFSGRQFPNYSSELNVNALELEDSALYLCASSQRDSGNTIYFGEGSWLTVV.

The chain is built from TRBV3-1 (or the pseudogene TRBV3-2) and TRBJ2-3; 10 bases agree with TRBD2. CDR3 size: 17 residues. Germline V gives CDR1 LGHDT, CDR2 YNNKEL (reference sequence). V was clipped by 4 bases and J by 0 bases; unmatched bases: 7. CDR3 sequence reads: CASSRLKLAGSTDTQYF. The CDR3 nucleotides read TGTGCCAGCAGCCGCCTAAAACTAGCGGGGAGCACAGATACGCAGTATTTT.

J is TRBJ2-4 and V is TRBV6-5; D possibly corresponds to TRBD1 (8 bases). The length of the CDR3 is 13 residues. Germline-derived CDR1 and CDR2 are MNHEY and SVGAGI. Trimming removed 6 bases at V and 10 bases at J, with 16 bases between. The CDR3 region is CASRSGTGGIQYF. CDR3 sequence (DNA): TGTGCCAGCAGGAGCGGGACAGGAGGTATTCAGTACTTC.

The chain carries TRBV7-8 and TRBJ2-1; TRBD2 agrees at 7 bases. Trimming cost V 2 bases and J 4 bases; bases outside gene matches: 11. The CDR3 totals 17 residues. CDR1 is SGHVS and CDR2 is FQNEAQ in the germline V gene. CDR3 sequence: CASSLREGRPLYNEQFF. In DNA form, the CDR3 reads TGTGCCAGCAGCTTAAGGGAGGGCAGGCCCCTATACAATGAGCAGTTCTTC.

The CDR3 bases are TGTGCCAGCAGTTTTGGGACAGCTATGAACACTGAAGCTTTCTTT. Translation gives CASSFGTAMNTEAFF. This chain links TRBV7-8 with TRBJ1-1; TRBD1 aligns across 7 bases. The CDR3 runs 15 residues. V was clipped by 6 bases and J by 0 bases; unmatched bases: 7. Germline V gene sequence: CDR1 SGHVS, CDR2 FQNEAQ.

The CDR3 DNA reads TGTGCCAGTAGTATGGACAGCGAATACACTGAAGCTTTCTTT. Its translation: CASSMDSEYTEAFF. The chain recombines TRBV19 with TRBJ1-1, with a weak D call TRBD1 (6 bases). Trimming pared 3 bases from V and 3 bases from J, leaving 11 bases between. The CDR3 length is 14 residues. The germline V gene has CDR1 LNHDA and CDR2 SQIVND (reference sequence). Variable domain in full (rest from reference TRBV19 and TRBJ1-1): DGGITQSPKYLFRKEGQNVTLSCEQNLNHDAMYWYRQDPGQGLRLIYYSQIVNDFQKGDIAEGYSVSREKKESFPLTVTSAQKNPTAFYLCASSMDSEYTEAFFGQGTRLTVV.